The clone carrying this T cell receptor beta chain was observed a single time. Documented time point: pretreatment peripheral blood. Urothelial carcinoma, locally advanced or metastatic, affected the patients. V lost 5 bases, J lost 7 bases, and 11 bases stayed unmatched. The CDR3 is 14 amino acids. CDR1 is LNHDA and CDR2 is SQIVND in the germline V gene (reference sequence). Generated by immunoSEQ multiplex PCR, the TCRdb table keeps only in-frame clones and is missing some. The sample lists about 43,000 clones; around 82% were seen once. The sample originates from a study of PD-L1 blockade in urothelial cancer. Study background: T cells numbered a median of around 140,000 in the blood samples.

The TCR comes from a man in his sixties with urothelial cancer. The material sequenced was PBMCs, taken around atezolizumab (anti-PD-L1) treatment. This rearrangement joins TRBV19 to TRBJ2-7, with 7 nucleotides matching TRBD2. This CDR3 reads CASSPPGGIKEQYF. The CDR3 DNA follows: TGTGCCAGTAGTCCCCCGGGGGGAATTAAAGAGCAGTACTTC.